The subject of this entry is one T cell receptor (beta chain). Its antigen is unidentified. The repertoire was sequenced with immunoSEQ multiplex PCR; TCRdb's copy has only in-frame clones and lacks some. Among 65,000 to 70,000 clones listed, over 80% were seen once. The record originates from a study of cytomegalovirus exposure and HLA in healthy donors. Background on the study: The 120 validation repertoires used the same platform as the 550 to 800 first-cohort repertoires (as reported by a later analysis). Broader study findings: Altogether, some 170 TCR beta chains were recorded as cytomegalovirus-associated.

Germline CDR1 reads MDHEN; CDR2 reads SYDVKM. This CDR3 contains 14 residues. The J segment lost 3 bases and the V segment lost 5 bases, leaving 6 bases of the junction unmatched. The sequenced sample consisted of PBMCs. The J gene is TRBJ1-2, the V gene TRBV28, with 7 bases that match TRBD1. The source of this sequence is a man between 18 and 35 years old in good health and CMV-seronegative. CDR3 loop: CASSDTTGDYGYTF. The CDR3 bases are TGTGCCAGCAGTGACACAACAGGGGACTATGGCTACACCTTC.